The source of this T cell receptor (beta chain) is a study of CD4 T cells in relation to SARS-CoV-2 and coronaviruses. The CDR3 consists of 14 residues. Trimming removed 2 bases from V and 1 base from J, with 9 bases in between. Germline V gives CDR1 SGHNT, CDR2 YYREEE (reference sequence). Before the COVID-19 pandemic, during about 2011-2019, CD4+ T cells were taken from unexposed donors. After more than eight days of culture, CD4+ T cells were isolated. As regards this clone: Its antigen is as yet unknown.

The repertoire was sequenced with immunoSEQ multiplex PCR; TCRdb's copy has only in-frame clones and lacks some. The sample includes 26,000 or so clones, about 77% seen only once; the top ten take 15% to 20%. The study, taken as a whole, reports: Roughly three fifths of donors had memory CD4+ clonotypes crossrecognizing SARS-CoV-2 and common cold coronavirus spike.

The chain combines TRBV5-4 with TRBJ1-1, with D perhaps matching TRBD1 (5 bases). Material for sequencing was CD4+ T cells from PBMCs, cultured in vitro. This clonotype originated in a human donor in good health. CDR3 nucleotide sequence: TGTGCCAGCAGCTTACAGGTAGCGAACACTGAAGCTTTCTTT. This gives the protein CASSLQVANTEAFF.